The 8 T cell receptor beta chains given below trace back to one sample, sequenced in a study of CD8 T cells in ankylosing spondylitis. TCRdb used MiXCR to reprocess the 5' RACE reads, holding one entry per CDR3 protein. In the table there are fewer than 500,000 distinct CDR3 sequences, 25% to 30% of which are singletons. Study results and caveats: One TCR beta motif, made up of under ten highly homologous variants, appeared characteristic of ankylosing spondylitis blood.

These receptors lack a known antigen. The specimen sequenced was blood, either unsorted or a sorted T cell fraction (not recorded which). These receptor sequences come from a male donor with ankylosing spondylitis.

The gene calls are TRBV6-1 and TRBJ2-2, with 15 bases identical to TRBD2. This CDR3 spans 17 amino acids. The ends lost 6 bases at V and 4 bases at J; junction bases unmatched: 6. Germline CDR1 and CDR2: MNHNS and SASEGT. CDR3 in DNA: TGTGCCAGCAGGGCCGGACTAGCGGGAGGGGTCACCGGGGAGCTGTTTTTT. Amino acids: CASRAGLAGGVTGELFF.

A few counts support this clonotype. This rearrangement joins TRBV20-1 to TRBJ2-1, with a weak D call TRBD2 (6 bases). Germline CDR1 reads DFQATT; CDR2 reads SNEGSKA (reference sequence). CDR3 length: 14 residues. The germline V and J ends were trimmed by 0 bases and 4 bases, with 10 bases remaining between them. The CDR3 reads CSARDFAGYNEQFF. CDR3 coding DNA: TGCAGTGCTAGAGATTTCGCGGGGTACAATGAGCAGTTCTTC.

The chain carries TRBV10-3 and TRBJ2-1, with D hard to call. V gave up 10 bases and J gave up 0 bases, with 13 bases separating them. Per germline, CDR1 ENHRY and CDR2 SYGVKD. The CDR3 spans 14 residues. CDR3 nucleotides: TGTGCCACCCAGGACGCAAGCTCCTACAATGAGCAGTTCTTC. Its translation is CATQDASSYNEQFF.

The chain couples TRBV11-2 to TRBJ2-7, with D perhaps TRBD1 (5 bases). There are 15 residues in the CDR3. Germline CDR1 SGHAT, CDR2 FQNNGV. V lost 0 bases and J 3 bases, leaving 12 bases between the germline ends. The CDR3 DNA reads TGTGCCAGCAGCTTAGAAAGGGGATCTTTCTACGAGCAGTACTTC. It encodes CASSLERGSFYEQYF.

This sequence joins TRBV6-1 and TRBJ2-7; TRBD1 matches 9 bases. The germline gives CDR1 MNHNS, CDR2 SASEGT. The CDR3 extends over 14 amino acids. The ends lost 5 bases at V and 1 base at J; junction bases unmatched: 3. CDR3 region: CASSRTGESYEQYV. CDR3 bases: TGTGCCAGCAGTCGGACAGGGGAATCCTACGAGCAGTACGTC.

The chain recombines TRBV5-1 with TRBJ2-1; TRBD2 matches at 10 bases. The CDR3 loop spans 15 amino acids. Germline V lookup: CDR1 SGHRS, CDR2 YFSETQ. V lost 4 bases, J lost 7 bases, and 8 bases stayed unmatched. DNA of the CDR3: TGCGCCAGCAGCCTAGCGGGAGCGTTTCCAAATGAGCAGTTCTTC. Its protein is CASSLAGAFPNEQFF.

V usage is TRBV11-2 and J usage is TRBJ2-2; D might be TRBD1 or TRBD2, each matching 5 bases. Germline assignment: CDR1 SGHAT and CDR2 FQNNGV. The germline V and J ends were trimmed by 0 bases and 4 bases, with 9 bases remaining between them. CDR3 length: 15 residues. The chain's CDR3 is CASSLEGDPTGELFF. CDR3 DNA: TGTGCCAGCAGCTTAGAGGGGGATCCCACCGGGGAGCTGTTTTTT.

The gene calls are TRBV29-1 and TRBJ1-1, with 7 bases lining up with TRBD1. Unmatched junction bases numbered 15, after V lost 6 bases and J lost 8 bases. Germline-derived CDR1 and CDR2 are SQVTM and ANQGSEA. The CDR3 covers 14 residues. The CDR3 DNA sequence: TGCAGCGTGCCAAACCCCCGGGACAGAATCGAAGCTTTCTTT. It specifies CSVPNPRDRIEAFF.